The T cell receptor (beta chain) described here comes from a study of blood T cell repertoires in COVID-19. Membership in each cohort depended on participant-reported clinical history. Measured with immunoSEQ multiplex PCR; TCRdb has only the in-frame clones, and not every one. The sample records roughly 360,000 clones, about 89% being singletons. Sequencing input: PBMCs or T cells enriched from blood (not recorded which). This clonotype was obtained from a man aged 25 to 40 who had recovered from COVID-19.

DNA of the CDR3: TGTGCCAGCACCCCAGGGCAGAACACTGAAGCTTTCTTT. This codes for CASTPGQNTEAFF. This chain connects TRBV12-3 or TRBV12-4 to TRBJ1-1; D perhaps matches TRBD1 (5 bases). Trimming removed 7 bases from V and 1 base from J, with 10 bases in between. The CDR3 consists of 13 residues.